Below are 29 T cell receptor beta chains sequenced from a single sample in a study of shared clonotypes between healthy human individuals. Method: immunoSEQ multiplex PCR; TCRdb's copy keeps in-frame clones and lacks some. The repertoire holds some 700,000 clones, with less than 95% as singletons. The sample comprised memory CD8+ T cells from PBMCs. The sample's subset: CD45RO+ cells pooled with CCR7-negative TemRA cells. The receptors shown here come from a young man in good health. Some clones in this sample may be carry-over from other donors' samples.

The DNA for the CDR3 is TGCAGCGTTGAAGGGACTAGCGCCTACAATGAGCAGTTCTTC. Protein product: CSVEGTSAYNEQFF. The gene calls are TRBV29-1 and TRBJ2-1; 9 bases are shared with TRBD2. Per the germline V gene, CDR1 is SQVTM and CDR2 is ANQGSEA. The CDR3 runs 14 residues. With 1 base clipped from V and 2 bases from J, the junction kept 0 bases outside the gene matches.

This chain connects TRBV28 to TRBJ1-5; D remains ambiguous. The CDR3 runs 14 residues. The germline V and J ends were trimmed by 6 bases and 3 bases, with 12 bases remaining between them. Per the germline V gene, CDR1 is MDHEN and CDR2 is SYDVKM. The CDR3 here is CASSLTELNQPQHF. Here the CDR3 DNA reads TGTGCCAGCAGCTTGACGGAACTCAATCAGCCCCAGCATTTT.

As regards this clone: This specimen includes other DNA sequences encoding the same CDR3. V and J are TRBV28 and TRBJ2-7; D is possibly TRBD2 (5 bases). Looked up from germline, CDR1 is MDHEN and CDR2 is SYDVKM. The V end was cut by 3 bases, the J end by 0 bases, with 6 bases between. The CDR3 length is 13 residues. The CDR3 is CASSLTNSYEQYF. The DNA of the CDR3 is TGTGCCAGCAGTTTGACTAACTCCTACGAGCAGTACTTC.

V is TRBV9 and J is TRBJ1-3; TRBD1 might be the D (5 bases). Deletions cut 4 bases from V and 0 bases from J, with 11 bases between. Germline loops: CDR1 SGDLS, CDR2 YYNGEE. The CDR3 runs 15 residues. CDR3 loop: CASSPTDPSGNTIYF. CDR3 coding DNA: TGTGCCAGCAGCCCGACAGACCCCTCTGGAAACACCATATATTTT.

CDR3 sequence: CASSPHLILRWTEAFF. The CDR3 bases are TGTGCCAGCAGCCCCCACTTGATACTCAGGTGGACTGAAGCTTTCTTT. The J gene is TRBJ1-1, the V gene TRBV5-6; D ambiguous. This CDR3 is built from 16 residues. V was shortened by 4 bases and J by 5 bases, with 21 bases between the two germline ends. CDR1 is SGHDT, CDR2 YYEEEE, per germline.

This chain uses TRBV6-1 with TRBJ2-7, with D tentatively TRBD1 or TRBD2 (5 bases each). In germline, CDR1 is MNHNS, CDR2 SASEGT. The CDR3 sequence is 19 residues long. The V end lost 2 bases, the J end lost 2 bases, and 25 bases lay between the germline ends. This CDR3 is CASSELGADHYEIPYEQYF. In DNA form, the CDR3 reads TGTGCCAGCAGTGAACTCGGGGCAGACCACTACGAAATTCCCTACGAGCAGTACTTC.

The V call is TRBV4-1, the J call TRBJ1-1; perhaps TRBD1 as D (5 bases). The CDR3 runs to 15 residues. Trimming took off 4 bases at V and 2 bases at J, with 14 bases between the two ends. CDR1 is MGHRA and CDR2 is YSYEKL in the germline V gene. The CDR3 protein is CASSLALGANTEAFF. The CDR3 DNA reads TGCGCCAGCAGCCTTGCCCTAGGGGCCAACACTGAAGCTTTCTTT.

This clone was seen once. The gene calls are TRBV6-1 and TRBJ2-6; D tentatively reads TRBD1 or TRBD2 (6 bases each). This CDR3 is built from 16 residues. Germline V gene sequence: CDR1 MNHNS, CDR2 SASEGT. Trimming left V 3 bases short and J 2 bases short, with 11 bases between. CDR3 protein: CASSEGGEAGANVLTF. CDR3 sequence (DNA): TGTGCCAGCAGTGAGGGGGGCGAGGCTGGGGCCAACGTCCTGACTTTC.

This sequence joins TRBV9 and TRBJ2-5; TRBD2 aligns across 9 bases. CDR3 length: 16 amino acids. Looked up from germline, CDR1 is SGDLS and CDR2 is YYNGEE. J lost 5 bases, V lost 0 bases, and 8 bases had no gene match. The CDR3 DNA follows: TGTGCCAGCAGCGTAGAACCCCTAGCGGGAATGGAGACCCAGTACTTC. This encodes CASSVEPLAGMETQYF.

Here the CDR3 reads CASSISHRGILTTEAFF. CDR3 DNA sequence: TGTGCCAGCAGCATCTCCCACAGGGGGATTCTTACCACTGAAGCTTTCTTT. This rearrangement joins TRBV28 to TRBJ1-1, with 8 bases matching TRBD1. V gave up 6 bases and J gave up 4 bases; unmatched junction bases: 16. This CDR3 comprises 17 residues. Per germline, CDR1 MDHEN and CDR2 SYDVKM.

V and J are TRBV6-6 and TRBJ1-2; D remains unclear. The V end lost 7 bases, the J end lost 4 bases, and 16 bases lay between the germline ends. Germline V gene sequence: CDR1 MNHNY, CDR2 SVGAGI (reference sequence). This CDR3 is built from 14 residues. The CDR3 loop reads CASNDQAGGYGYTF. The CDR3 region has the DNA TGTGCCAGCAACGACCAGGCCGGCGGCTATGGCTACACCTTC.

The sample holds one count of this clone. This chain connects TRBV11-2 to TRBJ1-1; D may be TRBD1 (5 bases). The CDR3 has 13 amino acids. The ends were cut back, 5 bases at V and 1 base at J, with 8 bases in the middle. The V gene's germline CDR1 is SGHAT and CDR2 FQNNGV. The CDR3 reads CASSHGQNTEAFF. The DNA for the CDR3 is TGTGCCAGCAGCCATGGACAGAACACTGAAGCTTTCTTT.

CDR3 protein: CATSSGLAYEQYF. DNA of the CDR3: TGTGCCACCAGCTCTGGGCTAGCCTACGAGCAGTACTTC. The chain is built from TRBV15 and TRBJ2-7, with no clear D. Germline CDR1 reads LNHNV; CDR2 reads YYDKDF (reference sequence). CDR3 size: 13 residues. Trimming stripped 5 bases from V and 2 bases from J, with 10 bases between.

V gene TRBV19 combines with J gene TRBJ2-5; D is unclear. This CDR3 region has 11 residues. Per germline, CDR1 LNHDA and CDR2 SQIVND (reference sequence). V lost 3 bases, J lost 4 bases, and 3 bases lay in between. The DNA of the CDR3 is TGTGCCAGTAGTATGGGAGAGACCCAGTACTTC. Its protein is CASSMGETQYF. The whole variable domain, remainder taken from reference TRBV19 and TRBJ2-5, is DGGITQSPKYLFRKEGQNVTLSCEQNLNHDAMYWYRQDPGQGLRLIYYSQIVNDFQKGDIAEGYSVSREKKESFPLTVTSAQKNPTAFYLCASSMGETQYFGPGTRLLVL.

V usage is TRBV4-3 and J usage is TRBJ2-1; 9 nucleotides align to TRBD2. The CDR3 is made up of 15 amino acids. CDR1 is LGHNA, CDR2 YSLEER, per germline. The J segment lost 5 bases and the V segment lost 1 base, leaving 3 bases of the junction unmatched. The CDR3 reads CASSQGLAVDNEQFF. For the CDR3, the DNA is TGCGCCAGCAGCCAAGGACTAGCGGTCGACAATGAGCAGTTCTTC.

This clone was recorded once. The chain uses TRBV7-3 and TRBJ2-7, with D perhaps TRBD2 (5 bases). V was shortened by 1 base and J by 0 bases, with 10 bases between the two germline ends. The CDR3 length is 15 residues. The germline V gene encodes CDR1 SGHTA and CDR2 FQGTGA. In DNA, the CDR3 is TGTGCCAGCAGCTTAAAAAGGACTGACTCCTACGAGCAGTACTTC. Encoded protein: CASSLKRTDSYEQYF.

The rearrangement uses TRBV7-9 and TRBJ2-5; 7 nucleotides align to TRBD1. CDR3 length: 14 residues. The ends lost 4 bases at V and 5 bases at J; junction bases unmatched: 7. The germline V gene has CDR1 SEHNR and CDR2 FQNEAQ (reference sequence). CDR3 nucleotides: TGTGCCAGCAGCTGGGACAGTCTGTTGGAGACCCAGTACTTC. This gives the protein CASSWDSLLETQYF.

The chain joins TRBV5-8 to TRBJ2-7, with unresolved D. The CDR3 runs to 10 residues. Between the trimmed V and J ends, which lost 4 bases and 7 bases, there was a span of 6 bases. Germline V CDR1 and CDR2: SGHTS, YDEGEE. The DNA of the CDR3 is TGTGCCAGCAGCAAGCCGGAGCAGTACTTC. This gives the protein CASSKPEQYF.

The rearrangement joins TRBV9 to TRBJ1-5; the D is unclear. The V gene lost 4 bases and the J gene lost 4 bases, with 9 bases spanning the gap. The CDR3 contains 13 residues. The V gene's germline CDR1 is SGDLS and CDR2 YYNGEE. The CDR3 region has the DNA TGTGCCAGCAGCCCCACAGCGAATCAGCCCCAGCATTTT. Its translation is CASSPTANQPQHF.

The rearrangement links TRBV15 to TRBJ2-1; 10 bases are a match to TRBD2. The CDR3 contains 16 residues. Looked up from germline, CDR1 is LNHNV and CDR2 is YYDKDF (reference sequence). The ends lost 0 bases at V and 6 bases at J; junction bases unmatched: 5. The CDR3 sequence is CATSRDRSGRANEQFF. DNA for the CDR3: TGTGCCACCAGCAGAGATAGGAGCGGGAGGGCCAATGAGCAGTTCTTC.

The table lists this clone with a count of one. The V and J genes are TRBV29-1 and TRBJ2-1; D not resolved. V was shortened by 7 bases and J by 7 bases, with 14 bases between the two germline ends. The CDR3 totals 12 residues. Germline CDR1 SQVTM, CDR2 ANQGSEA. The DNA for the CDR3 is TGCAGCGCTTTACCTCCCCGAAATGAGCAGTTCTTC. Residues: CSALPPRNEQFF.

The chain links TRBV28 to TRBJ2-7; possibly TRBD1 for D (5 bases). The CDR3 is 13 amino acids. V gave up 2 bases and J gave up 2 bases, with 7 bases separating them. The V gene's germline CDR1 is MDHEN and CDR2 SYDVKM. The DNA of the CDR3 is TGTGCCAGCAGTTTAGACAGAACCTACGAGCAGTACTTC. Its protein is CASSLDRTYEQYF.

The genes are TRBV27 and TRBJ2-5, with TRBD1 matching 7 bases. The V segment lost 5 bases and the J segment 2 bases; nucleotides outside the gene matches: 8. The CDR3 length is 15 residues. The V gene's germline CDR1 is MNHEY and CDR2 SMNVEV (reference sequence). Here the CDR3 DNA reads TGTGCCAGCAGTCCGGGACAGCCCTCTCAAGAGACCCAGTACTTC. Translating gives CASSPGQPSQETQYF.

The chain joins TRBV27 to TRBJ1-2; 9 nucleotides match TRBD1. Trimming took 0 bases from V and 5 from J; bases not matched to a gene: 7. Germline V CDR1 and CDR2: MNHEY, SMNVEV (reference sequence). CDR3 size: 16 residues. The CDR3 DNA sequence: TGTGCCAGCAGTTTATCCCCTAGGGACAGGGAATATGGCTACACCTTC. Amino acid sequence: CASSLSPRDREYGYTF.

The DNA for the CDR3 is TGTGCCAGCAGCTTGGGGCTGGTAGGCGGAAACACCATATATTTT. It is translated as CASSLGLVGGNTIYF. The gene calls are TRBV5-4 and TRBJ1-3; D is undetermined. The CDR3 contains 15 residues. The germline CDR1 and CDR2 sequences are SGHNT and YYREEE (reference sequence). Trimming removed 0 bases from V and 4 bases from J, with 11 bases in between.

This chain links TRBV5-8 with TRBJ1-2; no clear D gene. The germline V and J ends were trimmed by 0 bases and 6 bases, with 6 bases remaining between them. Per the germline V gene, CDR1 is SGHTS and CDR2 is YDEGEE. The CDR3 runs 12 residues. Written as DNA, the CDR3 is TGTGCCAGCAGCTTGGACTCGGATGGCTACACCTTC. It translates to CASSLDSDGYTF.

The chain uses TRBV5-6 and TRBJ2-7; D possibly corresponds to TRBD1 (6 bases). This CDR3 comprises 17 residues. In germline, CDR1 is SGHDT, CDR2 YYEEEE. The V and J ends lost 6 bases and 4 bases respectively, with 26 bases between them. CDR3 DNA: TGTGCCAGCAACCCCCGAGGGGGTGACATACCTGGGTACGAGCAGTACTTC. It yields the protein CASNPRGGDIPGYEQYF.

The CDR3 reads CASDGPYEQYF. CDR3 nucleotide sequence: TGTGCCAGCGACGGACCCTACGAGCAGTACTTC. V usage is TRBV6-1 and J usage is TRBJ2-7; D is ambiguous. The V end was cut by 8 bases, the J end by 2 bases, with 7 bases between. This CDR3 has 11 amino acids. Looked up from germline, CDR1 is MNHNS and CDR2 is SASEGT.

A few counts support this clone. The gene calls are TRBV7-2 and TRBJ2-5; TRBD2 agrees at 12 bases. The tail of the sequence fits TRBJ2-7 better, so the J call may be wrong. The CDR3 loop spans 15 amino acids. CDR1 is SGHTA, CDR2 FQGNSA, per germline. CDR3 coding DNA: TGTGCCAGCAGCTTTCTAGCGGGAGGGGGCTACGAGCAGTACTTC. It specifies CASSFLAGGGYEQYF.